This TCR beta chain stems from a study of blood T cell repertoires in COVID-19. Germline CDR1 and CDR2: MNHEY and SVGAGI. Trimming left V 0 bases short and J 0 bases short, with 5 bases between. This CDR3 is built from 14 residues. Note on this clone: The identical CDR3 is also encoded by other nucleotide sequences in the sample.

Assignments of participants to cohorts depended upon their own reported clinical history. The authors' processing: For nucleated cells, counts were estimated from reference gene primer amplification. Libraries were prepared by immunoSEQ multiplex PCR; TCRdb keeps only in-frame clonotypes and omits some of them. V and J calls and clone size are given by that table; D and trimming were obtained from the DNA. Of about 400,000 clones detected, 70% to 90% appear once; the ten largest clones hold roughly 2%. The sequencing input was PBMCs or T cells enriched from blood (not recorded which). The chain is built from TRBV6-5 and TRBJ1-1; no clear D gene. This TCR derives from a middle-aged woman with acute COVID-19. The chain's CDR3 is CASSYSRVNTEAFF. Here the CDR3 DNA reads TGTGCCAGCAGTTACTCGAGGGTGAACACTGAAGCTTTCTTT.